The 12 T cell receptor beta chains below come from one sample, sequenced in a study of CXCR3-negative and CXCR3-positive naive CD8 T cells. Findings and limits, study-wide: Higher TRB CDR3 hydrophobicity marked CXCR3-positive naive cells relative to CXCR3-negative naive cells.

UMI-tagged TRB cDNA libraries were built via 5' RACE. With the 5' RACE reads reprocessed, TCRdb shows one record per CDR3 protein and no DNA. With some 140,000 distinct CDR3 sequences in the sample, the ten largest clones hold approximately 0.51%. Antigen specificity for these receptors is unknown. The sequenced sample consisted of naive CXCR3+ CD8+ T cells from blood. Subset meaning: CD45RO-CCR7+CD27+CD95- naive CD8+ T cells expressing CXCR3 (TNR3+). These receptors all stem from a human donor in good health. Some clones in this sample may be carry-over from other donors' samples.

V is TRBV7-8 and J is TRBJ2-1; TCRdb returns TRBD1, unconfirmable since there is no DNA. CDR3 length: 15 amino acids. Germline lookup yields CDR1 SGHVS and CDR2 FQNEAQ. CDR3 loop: CASSQGGWGIGEQFF.

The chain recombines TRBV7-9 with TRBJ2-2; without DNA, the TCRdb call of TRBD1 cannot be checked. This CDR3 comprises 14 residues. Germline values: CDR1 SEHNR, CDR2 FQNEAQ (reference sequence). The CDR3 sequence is CASYGQGHTGELFF.

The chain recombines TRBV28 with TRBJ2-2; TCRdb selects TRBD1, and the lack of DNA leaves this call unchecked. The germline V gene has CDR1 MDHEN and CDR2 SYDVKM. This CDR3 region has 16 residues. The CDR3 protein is CASRGTGTGSPGELFF.

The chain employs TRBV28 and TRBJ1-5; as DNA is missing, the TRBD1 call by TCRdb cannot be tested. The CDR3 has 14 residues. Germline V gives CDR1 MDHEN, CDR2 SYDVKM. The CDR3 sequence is CASSLGGAVQPQHF.

The CDR3 here is CASSQETGGTDTQYF. V is TRBV4-2 and J is TRBJ2-3; TCRdb indicates TRBD1, and absent DNA this call remains unverified. Germline-derived CDR1 and CDR2 are LGHNA and YNFKEQ. This CDR3 has 15 residues.

This CDR3 is CASRVQASGTYEQYF. The chain has TRBV28 and TRBJ2-7; TCRdb's D gene call, TRBD1, goes unchecked for lack of DNA. The CDR3 has 15 residues. Germline CDR1 is MDHEN and CDR2 is SYDVKM.

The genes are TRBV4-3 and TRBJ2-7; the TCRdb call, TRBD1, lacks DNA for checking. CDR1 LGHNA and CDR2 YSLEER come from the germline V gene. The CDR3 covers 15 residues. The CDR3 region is CASSQDWDSSYEQYF.

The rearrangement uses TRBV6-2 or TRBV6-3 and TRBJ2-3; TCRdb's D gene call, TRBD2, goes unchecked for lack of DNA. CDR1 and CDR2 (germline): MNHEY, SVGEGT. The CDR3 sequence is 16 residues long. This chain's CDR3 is CASRKLAGESTDTQYF.

CDR3 amino acids: CASSWKGLPYNEQFF. This sequence joins TRBV5-1 and TRBJ2-1; the D call of TRBD2 rests on TCRdb alone, since no DNA is present to check it. This CDR3 region has 15 residues. Germline V lookup: CDR1 SGHRS, CDR2 YFSETQ.

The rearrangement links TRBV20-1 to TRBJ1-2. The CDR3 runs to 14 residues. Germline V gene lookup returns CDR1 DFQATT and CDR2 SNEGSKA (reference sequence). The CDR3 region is CSAGRGLLKYGYTF.

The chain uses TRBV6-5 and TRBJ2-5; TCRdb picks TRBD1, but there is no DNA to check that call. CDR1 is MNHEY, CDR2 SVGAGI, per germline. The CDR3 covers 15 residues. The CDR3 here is CASSKSRWGVETQYF.

The chain's CDR3 is CATLGGPTYEQYF. The rearrangement joins TRBV10-3 to TRBJ2-7; TCRdb gives TRBD1 as the D gene, but with no DNA this cannot be confirmed. Germline assignment: CDR1 ENHRY and CDR2 SYGVKD. CDR3 length: 13 amino acids.